The clone carrying this TCR beta chain was seen once. Germline V gives CDR1 MNHNS, CDR2 SASEGT. Trimming left V 6 bases short and J 4 bases short, with 6 bases between. The length of the CDR3 is 11 residues. This sample is part of a study of blood T cell repertoires in COVID-19. The wider study: COVID-19 samples from acute and convalescent phases originated in the United States, Italy and Spain.

Original data processing: Cell counts per sample came from amplifying reference gene primers. Repertoires were generated with immunoSEQ multiplex PCR, while TCRdb's copy carries only in-frame clones and drops some. V and J calls and clone size are given by that table; D and trimming were obtained from the DNA. Of approximately 26,000 clones listed, 60% to 85% are singletons. The receptor comes from a man older than 75 with active or convalescent COVID-19. The sequenced sample was peripheral blood. The chain is built from TRBV6-1 and TRBJ1-2; D uncertain. The CDR3 spells CASSPRYGYTF. The CDR3 coding sequence is TGTGCCAGCAGCCCGCGCTATGGCTACACCTTC.